This entry features one T cell receptor (beta chain) sequence. Its matching antigen is unknown. The memory fraction was CD4+CD45RO+CD25- cells. Overall study findings and caveats: Tumor Treg TCRs overlapped most with tumor naive CD4+ cells. The larger cohort examined one V-J beta rearrangement, not whole repertoires.

MiXCR, run by TCRdb on the 5' RACE reads, gives a single entry per CDR3 protein. This table holds about 5,800 distinct CDR3 sequences, under 75% found once. The CDR3 consists of 13 residues. V was pared by 3 bases and J by 5 bases, with 6 bases of the junction left unmatched. Germline V CDR1 and CDR2: SQVTM, ANQGSEA. The receptor's source is a female donor with breast cancer. J is TRBJ2-5 and V is TRBV29-1, with 7 bases fitting TRBD2. Sequencing used memory CD4+ T cells sorted from a lymph node. Subset given: memory CD4+ T cells, CD4+CD45RO+CD25-. The CDR3 coding sequence is TGCAGCGTTGAGGTCCTGCGGGGGGAGACCCAGTACTTC. It yields the protein CSVEVLRGETQYF.